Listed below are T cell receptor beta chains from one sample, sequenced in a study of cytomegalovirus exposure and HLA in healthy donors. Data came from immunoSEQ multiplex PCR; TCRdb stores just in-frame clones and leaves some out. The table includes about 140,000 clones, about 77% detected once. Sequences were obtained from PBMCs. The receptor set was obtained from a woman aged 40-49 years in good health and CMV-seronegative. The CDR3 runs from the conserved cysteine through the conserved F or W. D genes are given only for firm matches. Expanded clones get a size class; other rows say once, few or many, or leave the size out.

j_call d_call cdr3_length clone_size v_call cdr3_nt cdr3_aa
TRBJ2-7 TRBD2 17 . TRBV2 TGTGCCAGCAGGAAAGGGACTAGCGGGGGATTCGCCTACGAGCAGTACTTC CASRKGTSGGFAYEQYF
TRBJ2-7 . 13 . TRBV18 TGTGCCAGCTCACCACCGATAGTCCACGAGCAGTACTTC CASSPPIVHEQYF
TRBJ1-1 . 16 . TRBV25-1 TGTGCCAGCAGTGAACCGGCAGGGGACATGAACACTGAAGCTTTCTTT CASSEPAGDMNTEAFF
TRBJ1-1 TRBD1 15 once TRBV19 TGTGCCAGTAGCCCGACCGGGACAGAGCTGATTGAAGCTTTCTTT CASSPTGTELIEAFF
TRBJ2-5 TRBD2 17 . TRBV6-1 TGTGCCAGCAGTGAAGGGCTTCGACTAGCGGGGGGGGAGACCCAGTACTTC CASSEGLRLAGGETQYF
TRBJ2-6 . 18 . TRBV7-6 TGTGCCAGCAGCTTAGGGTCAACTACGGGCTCTGGGGCCAACGTCCTGACTTTC CASSLGSTTGSGANVLTF
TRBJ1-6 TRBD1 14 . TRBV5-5 TGTGCCAGCAGCACCGGGACAGGGAATTCACCCCTCCACTTT CASSTGTGNSPLHF
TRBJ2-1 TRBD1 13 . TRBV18 TGTGCCAGCTCACCGGGACAGAACAATGAGCAGTTCTTC CASSPGQNNEQFF
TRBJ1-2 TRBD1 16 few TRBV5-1 TGCGCCAGCAGCTTGGTGGGGCCGGGACAGGCCTATGGCTACACCTTC CASSLVGPGQAYGYTF
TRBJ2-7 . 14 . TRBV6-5 TGTGCCAACAGTTACCAACTAGAGGGCTACGAGCAGTACTTC CANSYQLEGYEQYF
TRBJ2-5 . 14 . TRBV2 TGTGCCAGCAGCGCCTCGAGGGTGGGGGAGACCCAGTACTTC CASSASRVGETQYF
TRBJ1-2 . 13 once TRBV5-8 TGTGCCAGCAGCTTTTTCCAGGGCTATGGCTACACCTTC CASSFFQGYGYTF
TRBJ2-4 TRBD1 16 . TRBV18 TGTGCCAGCTCATCCACAGGGGCCCTAGCCAAAAACATTCAGTACTTC CASSSTGALAKNIQYF
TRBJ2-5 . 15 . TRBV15 TGTGCCACCAGTCCATTAGGGGGGGGGCAAGAGACCCAGTACTTC CATSPLGGGQETQYF
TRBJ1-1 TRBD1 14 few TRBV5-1 TGCGCCAGCAGCGGACCGGGACAGGGCACTGAAGCTTTCTTT CASSGPGQGTEAFF
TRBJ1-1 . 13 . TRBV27 TGTGCCAGCAGTTTAGAGGTTACAACTGAAGCTTTCTTT CASSLEVTTEAFF
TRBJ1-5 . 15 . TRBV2 TGTGCCAGCAGTGATGCGGACCAGGGTAATCAGCCCCAGCATTTT CASSDADQGNQPQHF
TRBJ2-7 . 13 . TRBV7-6 TGTGCCAGCGGCCTACATGGAGCCTACGAGCAGTACTTC CASGLHGAYEQYF
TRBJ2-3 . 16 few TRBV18 TGTGCCAGCTCACCCGAACACACTAGATCCACAGATACGCAGTATTTT CASSPEHTRSTDTQYF
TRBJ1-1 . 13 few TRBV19 TGTGCCAGTAGTTCAGGGAGGGGTACTGAAGCTTTCTTT CASSSGRGTEAFF
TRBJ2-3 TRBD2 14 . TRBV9 TGTGCCAGCAGCGTAGGTTCTAGCGGAGATACGCAGTATTTT CASSVGSSGDTQYF